Shown below are 14 T cell receptor beta chains from a single sample sequenced in a study of T cells in Graves' hyperthyroidism and ophthalmopathy. RNA transcripts were the template for amplifying TCR beta CDR3 regions. First-round RT-PCR with HTBI primers amplified the TCR CDR3 region. TCRdb passed the multiplex PCR reads through MiXCR, listing each CDR3 protein once. The table lists about 600,000 distinct CDR3 sequences, about 14% of them singletons. Sequenced sample: blood. The receptors were gathered from a woman aged 45-65 years with Graves' ophthalmopathy.

This clonotype was seen ten or more times. This chain joins TRBV30 and TRBJ1-5, with a possible D match to TRBD1 (5 bases). This CDR3 comprises 13 residues. Germline V gene sequence: CDR1 GTSNPN, CDR2 SVGIG (reference sequence). The V end lost 4 bases, the J end lost 4 bases, and 11 bases lay between the germline ends. The CDR3 DNA sequence: TGTGCCTGGACTGGGGGGGGTAATCAGCCCCAGCATTTT. It translates to CAWTGGGNQPQHF.

The table lists this clonotype with many counts. The V and J genes are TRBV20-1 and TRBJ2-1; TRBD2 agrees at 9 bases. In germline, CDR1 is DFQATT, CDR2 SNEGSKA (reference sequence). J was trimmed by 4 bases and V by 0 bases; bases with no gene match: 13. The CDR3 consists of 18 residues. CDR3 in amino acids: CSAREPQIAGDGYNEQFF. The CDR3 DNA reads as TGCAGTGCTAGAGAGCCACAAATAGCGGGAGACGGTTACAATGAGCAGTTCTTC.

The table lists this clonotype with a few counts. The chain recombines TRBV5-1 with TRBJ1-1; maybe TRBD1 (5 bases). Looked up from germline, CDR1 is SGHRS and CDR2 is YFSETQ. V dropped 1 base and J dropped 1 base, with 14 bases sitting between them. The CDR3 sequence is 16 residues long. The CDR3 loop reads CASSLWPGTGNTEAFF. CDR3 nucleotides: TGCGCCAGCAGCTTGTGGCCCGGGACGGGGAACACTGAAGCTTTCTTT.

In its sample, this clonotype was seen many times. This chain joins TRBV3-1 and TRBJ2-5; the D is unclear. V dropped 3 bases and J dropped 4 bases, with 9 bases sitting between them. This CDR3 comprises 13 residues. Germline V CDR1 and CDR2: LGHDT, YNNKEL (reference sequence). The CDR3 is CASSQWILETQYF. In nucleotides, the CDR3 is TGTGCCAGCAGCCAGTGGATCTTAGAGACCCAGTACTTC.

V is TRBV2 and J is TRBJ1-6; 10 positions agree with TRBD1. With 0 bases clipped from V and 9 bases from J, the junction kept 5 bases outside the gene matches. The CDR3 sequence is 16 residues long. Germline lookup yields CDR1 SNHLY and CDR2 FYNNEI. The CDR3, as DNA: TGTGCCAGCAGTGAAGCTCGGGACAGGGGAGGTTCACCCCTCCACTTT. It encodes CASSEARDRGGSPLHF. Together with reference TRBV2 and TRBJ1-6, the CDR3 gives the full variable domain: EPEVTQTPSHQVTQMGQEVILRCVPISNHLYFYWYRQILGQKVEFLVSFYNNEISEKSEIFDDQFSVERPDGSNFTLKIRSTKLEDSAMYFCASSEARDRGGSPLHFGNGTRLTVT.

The V and J genes are TRBV7-9 and TRBJ2-1; tentatively, D is TRBD1 or TRBD2 (5 bases each). The germline CDR1 and CDR2 sequences are SEHNR and FQNEAQ (reference sequence). The CDR3 runs 13 residues. Deletions cut 7 bases from V and 7 bases from J, with 14 bases between. The CDR3 loop reads CASITWGNNEQFF. CDR3 DNA: TGTGCCAGCATCACTTGGGGGAATAATGAGCAGTTCTTC.

This clonotype was seen a few times. The rearrangement links TRBV29-1 to TRBJ1-1; D not certain. This CDR3 spans 14 amino acids. V was shortened by 4 bases and J by 0 bases, with 12 bases between the two germline ends. From germline, CDR1 is SQVTM and CDR2 ANQGSEA. The CDR3 bases are TGCAGCGTTGCGAGACACGGCATGAACACTGAAGCTTTCTTT. This gives the protein CSVARHGMNTEAFF.

The gene calls are TRBV6-1 and TRBJ2-1; D ambiguous. V lost 10 bases to trimming and J lost 8 bases, with 12 bases between them. The CDR3 has 11 residues. Germline V CDR1 and CDR2: MNHNS, SASEGT. CDR3 loop: CANSHLHEQFF. As DNA, the CDR3 is TGTGCCAACAGCCATTTACATGAGCAGTTCTTC.

Points on this clonotype: This could be a read error, since a much larger clone is one nucleotide away. This rearrangement joins TRBV20-1 to TRBJ1-1; D is ambiguous. Per germline, CDR1 DFQATT and CDR2 SNEGSKA (reference sequence). CDR3 length equals 13 residues. CDR3 amino acids: CSARSSGFTEASF. The CDR3 DNA follows: TGCAGTGCTAGGTCCTCGGGATTTACTGAAGCTTCCTTT.

The gene calls are TRBV9 and TRBJ2-3; D is perhaps TRBD1 (5 bases). In germline, CDR1 is SGDLS, CDR2 YYNGEE. The CDR3 is 15 residues long. The germline V and J ends were trimmed by 0 bases and 1 base, with 9 bases remaining between them. CDR3 loop: CASSVEAGRTDTQYF. CDR3 nucleotide sequence: TGTGCCAGCAGCGTAGAAGCAGGGCGCACAGATACGCAGTATTTT.

This clonotype was picked up a small number of times. The chain is built from TRBV28 and TRBJ2-7; 7 nucleotides align to TRBD2. Germline loops: CDR1 MDHEN, CDR2 SYDVKM. J gave up 0 bases and V 7 bases, and 3 bases lay outside the gene matches. CDR3 length: 13 residues. CDR3 protein: CASKASGSYEQYF. The CDR3 bases are TGTGCCAGCAAAGCTAGCGGCTCCTACGAGCAGTACTTC.

Many counts were recorded for this clonotype. The rearrangement joins TRBV10-3 to TRBJ2-1, with D possibly TRBD2 on 6 matching bases. CDR3 size: 13 residues. In germline, CDR1 is ENHRY, CDR2 SYGVKD. Trimming shortened V by 3 bases and J by 8 bases, and 11 bases separated the two germline ends. The CDR3 region has the DNA TGTGCCATCAGTGAAACGGGGGTGGATGAGCAGTTCTTC. Protein product: CAISETGVDEQFF.

Concerning this clonotype: Since a much larger clone is just one base distant, this may be a read error. The chain uses TRBV20-1 and TRBJ2-3, with TRBD2 matching 11 bases. This CDR3 is 16 amino acids long. Germline V CDR1 and CDR2: DFQATT, SNEGSKA (reference sequence). CDR3 protein: CGARELAGGFTDTQYF. CDR3 DNA sequence: TGCGGTGCTAGAGAGCTAGCGGGAGGCTTCACAGATACGCAGTATTTT.

This clonotype was seen at least ten times. This chain connects TRBV2 to TRBJ1-1; 10 positions match TRBD1. The CDR3 length is 16 residues. Germline-derived CDR1 and CDR2 are SNHLY and FYNNEI. The trim removed 5 bases at V and 1 base at J, leaving 7 bases unmatched. The CDR3 region is CASSPGTGAPNTEAFF. DNA of the CDR3: TGTGCCAGCAGTCCCGGGACAGGGGCGCCGAACACTGAAGCTTTCTTT.